Reported below is one TCR beta chain. Its matching antigen is unknown. This table comes from immunoSEQ multiplex PCR, and its TCRdb copy is limited to in-frame clones, with some not included. In the table there are roughly 1.4 million clones, around 98.5% of which are singletons. This record belongs to a study of shared clonotypes between healthy human individuals. Whole-study context: Donors had three CD4 naive, three CD4 memory, two CD8 naive and one CD8 memory plate apiece.

Looked up from germline, CDR1 is MNHNY and CDR2 is SVGAGI (reference sequence). Trimming took off 6 bases at V and 3 bases at J, with 6 bases between the two ends. The CDR3 is 12 residues long. Splitting of CD4+ cells produced CD45RA+ naive and CD45RA-negative memory subsets. Whole-study findings and limits: Few donors restricted represented genetic and exposure-history diversity. The study generally estimated greater richness for naive than memory subsets.

Sequences were obtained from naive CD4+ T cells sorted from blood. Subset here: CD45RA+ positively selected. V usage is TRBV6-6 and J usage is TRBJ1-5, with no clear D. The TCR sequence derives from a man younger than 45 in good health. CDR3: CASRGDNQPQHF. The CDR3 bases are TGTGCCAGCAGGGGTGACAATCAGCCCCAGCATTTT.